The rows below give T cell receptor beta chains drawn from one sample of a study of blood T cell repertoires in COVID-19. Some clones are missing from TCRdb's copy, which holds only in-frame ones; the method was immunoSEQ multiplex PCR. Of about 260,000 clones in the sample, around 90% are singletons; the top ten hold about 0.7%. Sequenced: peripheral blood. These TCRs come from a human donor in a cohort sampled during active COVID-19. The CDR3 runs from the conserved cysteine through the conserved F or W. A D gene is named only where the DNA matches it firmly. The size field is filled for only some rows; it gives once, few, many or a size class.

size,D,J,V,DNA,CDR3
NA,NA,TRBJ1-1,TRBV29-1,TGCAGCGTTGATACAGGTTTGGATCGGACTGAAGCTTTCTTT,CSVDTGLDRTEAFF
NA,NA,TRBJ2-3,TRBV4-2,TGTGCCAGCAGCCAAGATTCTGGTCAGGTTAGCACAGATACGCAGTATTTT,CASSQDSGQVSTDTQYF
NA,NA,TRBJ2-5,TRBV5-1,TGCGCCAGCAGCTTGGCCAAGGGAGCGGAGACCCAGTACTTC,CASSLAKGAETQYF
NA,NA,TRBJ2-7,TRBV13,TGTGCCAGCAGCCGTTTGTACAAGGGGGAGACTACGAGGGAGCAGTACTTC,CASSRLYKGETTREQYF
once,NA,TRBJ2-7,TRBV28,TGTGCCAGCAGTTTACCTTGGGCTTCTCCTTCCTACGAGCAGTACTTC,CASSLPWASPSYEQYF
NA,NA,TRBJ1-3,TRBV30,TGTGCCCATGACAGCTCTGGAAACACCATATATTTT,CAHDSSGNTIYF
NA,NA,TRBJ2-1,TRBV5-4,TGTGCCAGCAGCCCCGGTGCCACGGTCTACCATGAGCAGTTCTTC,CASSPGATVYHEQFF
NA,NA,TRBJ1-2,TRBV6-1,TGTGCCAGCAGTGAACGGACAGCCGCTAACTATGGCTACACCTTC,CASSERTAANYGYTF
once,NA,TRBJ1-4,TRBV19,TGTGCCAGTAGCCCCCTGGGGGGGGGACTTACTAATGAAAAACTGTTTTTT,CASSPLGGGLTNEKLFF
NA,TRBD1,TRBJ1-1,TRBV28,TGTGCCAGCCTAACGGGACAGATGAACACTGAAGCTTTCTTT,CASLTGQMNTEAFF
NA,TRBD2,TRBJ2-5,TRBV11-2,TGTGCCAGCAGCGTAGGACTAGCGGGGGGGCAAGAGACCCAGTACTTC,CASSVGLAGGQETQYF
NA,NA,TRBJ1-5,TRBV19,TGTGCCAGTAGTCCCCGGGTTGGCAATCAGCCCCAGCATTTT,CASSPRVGNQPQHF
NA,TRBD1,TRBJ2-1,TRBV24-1,TGTGCCACCTCCCTTGACAGGGGACCTTACAATGAGCAGTTCTTC,CATSLDRGPYNEQFF
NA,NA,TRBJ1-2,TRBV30,TGTGCCTGGAGTGACCTATATGGCTACACCTTC,CAWSDLYGYTF
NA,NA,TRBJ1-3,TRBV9,TGTGCCAGCAGCGTAGCCGGGAGCTCTGGAAACACCATATATTTT,CASSVAGSSGNTIYF
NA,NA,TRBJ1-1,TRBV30,TGTGCCTGGAGTAAGTGGGAAGGGGACACTGAAGCTTTCTTT,CAWSKWEGDTEAFF
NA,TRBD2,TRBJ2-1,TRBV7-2,TGTGCCAGCAGCCCCGTGAAGGGAGGGTATGAGCAGTTCTTC,CASSPVKGGYEQFF
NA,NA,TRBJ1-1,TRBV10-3,TGTGCCATCAGCAACCACGGCACTGAAGCTTTCTTT,CAISNHGTEAFF
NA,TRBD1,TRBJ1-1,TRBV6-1,TGTGCCAGCAGTGAGACAGGGGGCCCGGACACTGAAGCTTTCTTT,CASSETGGPDTEAFF
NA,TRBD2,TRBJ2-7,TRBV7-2,TGTGCCAGCAAAGCTAGCGGGGGTTCCTACGAGCAGTACTTC,CASKASGGSYEQYF
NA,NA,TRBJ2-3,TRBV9,TGTGCCAGCAGCCGACGGAGGGGGGGGGATACGCAGTATTTT,CASSRRRGGDTQYF
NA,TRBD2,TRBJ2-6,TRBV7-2,TGTGCCAGCAGCTTAGCGACCGGCCTAGCGGTCTCTGGGGCCAACGTCCTGACTTTC,CASSLATGLAVSGANVLTF
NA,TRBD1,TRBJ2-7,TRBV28,TGTGCCAGCAGTTCCCCGGGGACAGGAGTCTACGAGCAGTACTTC,CASSSPGTGVYEQYF
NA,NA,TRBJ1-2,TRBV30,TGTGCCTGGAGTGTACAGGGACAAAGTGGCTACACCTTC,CAWSVQGQSGYTF
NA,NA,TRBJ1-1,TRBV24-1,TGTGCCACCAGTGACCCGGACTCCCCTCGCGGGGAAGCTTTCTTT,CATSDPDSPRGEAFF
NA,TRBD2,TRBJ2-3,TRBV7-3,TGTGCCAGCAGCATAAGCGGGACCCTAAATACGCAGTATTTT,CASSISGTLNTQYF
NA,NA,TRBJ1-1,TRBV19,TGTGCCAGTAGTATAGGATATGGGGGGACTGAAGCTTTCTTT,CASSIGYGGTEAFF
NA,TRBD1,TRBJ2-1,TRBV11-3,TGTGCCAGCAGCTTAGGGGACAGGATACGGATTGACAATGAGCAGTTCTTC,CASSLGDRIRIDNEQFF
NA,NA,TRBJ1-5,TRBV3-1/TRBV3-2,TGTGCCAGCAGCCAAGATGGACATTATAGCAATCAGCCCCAGCATTTT,CASSQDGHYSNQPQHF
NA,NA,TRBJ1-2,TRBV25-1,TGTGCCAGCAGTGAATCCCAGGGGATCTATGGCTACACCTTC,CASSESQGIYGYTF
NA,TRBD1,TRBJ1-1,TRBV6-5,TGTGCCAGCAGAGCGGACAGGGGGCACGCTGAAGCTTTCTTT,CASRADRGHAEAFF
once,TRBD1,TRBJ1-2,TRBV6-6,TGTGCCAGCAGTCCTCGGGACAGCCCTAACTATGGCTACACCTTC,CASSPRDSPNYGYTF
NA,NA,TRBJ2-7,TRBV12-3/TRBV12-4,TGTGCCAGCAGTCCGGGACAAGCTTACGAGCAGTACTTC,CASSPGQAYEQYF
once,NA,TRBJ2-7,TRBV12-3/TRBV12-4,TGTGCCAGCAGTTACGGACTAGAGCAGTACTTC,CASSYGLEQYF
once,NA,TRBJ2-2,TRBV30,TGTGCCTTACTACCGGAGGTTCTTCTGAACACCGGGGAGCTGTTTTTT,CALLPEVLLNTGELFF
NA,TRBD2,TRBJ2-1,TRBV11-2,TGTGCCAGCAGCTTAGGAGCGGGGGGGCATAATGAGCAGTTCTTC,CASSLGAGGHNEQFF
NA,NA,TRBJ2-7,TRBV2,TGTGCCAGCGGCGGAGCGGGCTCCTACGAGCAGTACTTC,CASGGAGSYEQYF
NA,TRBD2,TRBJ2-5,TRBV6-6,TGTGCCAGCAGTTACTCGATTAGCGGGAGGGGAGAGACCCAGTACTTC,CASSYSISGRGETQYF
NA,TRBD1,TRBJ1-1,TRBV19,TGTGCCAGTAGGGACAGGGTTGGGAGCACTGAAGCTTTCTTT,CASRDRVGSTEAFF
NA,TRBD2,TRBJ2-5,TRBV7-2,TGTGCCAGCAGCTTATCGCTAGCGGGAGGGGGGGAGACCCAGTACTTC,CASSLSLAGGGETQYF
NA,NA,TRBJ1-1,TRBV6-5,TGTGCCAGCCGATCGGGAGGGGTGGCCACTGAAGCTTTCTTT,CASRSGGVATEAFF
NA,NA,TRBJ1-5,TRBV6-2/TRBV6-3,TGTGCCAGCAGTACTTTTGGGGCATATCAGCCCCAGCATTTT,CASSTFGAYQPQHF
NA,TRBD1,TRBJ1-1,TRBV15,TGTGCCACCAGCAGAGATCTAGGGGACAGGGAGGCTTTCTTT,CATSRDLGDREAFF
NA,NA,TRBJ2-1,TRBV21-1,TGTGCCAGCAGCAAAGTCGTCAGCGGGAGCTCCTACAATGAGCAGTTCTTC,CASSKVVSGSSYNEQFF
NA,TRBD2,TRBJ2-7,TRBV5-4,TGTGCCAGCAGCCGGCCGGGAGGGGTGTACGAGCAGTACTTC,CASSRPGGVYEQYF
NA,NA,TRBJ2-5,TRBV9,TGTGCCAGCAGCGTAGACCAGGGTCGAGAGACCCAGTACTTC,CASSVDQGRETQYF
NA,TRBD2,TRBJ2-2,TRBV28,TGTGCCAGCAGGTCTTCCCGGCGGGAGGGCCTAGGCGGGGAGCTGTTTTTT,CASRSSRREGLGGELFF
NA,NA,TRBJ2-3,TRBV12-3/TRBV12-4,TGTGCCAGCCGCATGCGGGTCACAGATACGCAGTATTTT,CASRMRVTDTQYF
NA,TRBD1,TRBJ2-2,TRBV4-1,TGCGCCAGCAGCCAAGTTTGGACAGGGAGCCCCGGGGAGCTGTTTTTT,CASSQVWTGSPGELFF
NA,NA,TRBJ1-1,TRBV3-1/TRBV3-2,TGTGCCAGCAGCCAAGGAGAGGCTGTGAACACTGAAGCTTTCTTT,CASSQGEAVNTEAFF